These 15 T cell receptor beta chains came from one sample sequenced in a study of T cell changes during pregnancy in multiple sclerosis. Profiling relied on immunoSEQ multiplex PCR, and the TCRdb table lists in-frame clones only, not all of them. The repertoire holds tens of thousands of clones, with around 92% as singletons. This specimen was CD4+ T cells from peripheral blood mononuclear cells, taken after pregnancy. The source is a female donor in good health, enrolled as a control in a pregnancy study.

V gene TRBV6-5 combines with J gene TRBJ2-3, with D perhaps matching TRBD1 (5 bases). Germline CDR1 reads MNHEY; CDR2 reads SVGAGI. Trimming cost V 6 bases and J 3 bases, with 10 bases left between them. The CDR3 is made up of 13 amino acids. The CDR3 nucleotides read TGTGCCAGCAGGGTAGCAGGGACAGATACGCAGTATTTT. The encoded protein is CASRVAGTDTQYF.

The CDR3 loop is CASSTGQGLYGYTF. CDR3 nucleotide sequence: TGTGCCAGCAGTACCGGACAGGGACTCTATGGCTACACCTTC. The chain links TRBV6-6 to TRBJ1-2, with 8 bases that match TRBD1. This CDR3 contains 14 residues. Germline V gene data show CDR1 as MNHNY and CDR2 as SVGAGI (reference sequence). V lost 5 bases and J lost 4; bases outside the gene matches: 6.

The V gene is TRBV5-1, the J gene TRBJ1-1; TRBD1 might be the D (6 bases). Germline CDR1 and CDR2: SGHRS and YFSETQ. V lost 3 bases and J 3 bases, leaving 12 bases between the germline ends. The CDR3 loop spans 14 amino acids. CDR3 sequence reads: CASSSWEGDTEAFF. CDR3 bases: TGCGCCAGCAGCTCCTGGGAGGGGGACACTGAAGCTTTCTTT.

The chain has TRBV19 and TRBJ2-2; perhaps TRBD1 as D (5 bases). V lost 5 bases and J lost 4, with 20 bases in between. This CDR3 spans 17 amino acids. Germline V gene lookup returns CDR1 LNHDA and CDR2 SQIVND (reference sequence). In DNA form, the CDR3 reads TGTGCCAGTAGTCCTTTCGCAGGGCCTCTGGCCACCGGGGAGCTGTTTTTT. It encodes CASSPFAGPLATGELFF.

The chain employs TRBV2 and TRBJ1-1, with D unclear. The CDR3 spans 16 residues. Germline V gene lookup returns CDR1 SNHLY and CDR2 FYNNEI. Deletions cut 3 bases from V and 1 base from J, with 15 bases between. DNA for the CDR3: TGTGCCAGCAGTGACGGGGTCATCCGATCGAACACTGAAGCTTTCTTT. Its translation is CASSDGVIRSNTEAFF. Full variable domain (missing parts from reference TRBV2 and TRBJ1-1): EPEVTQTPSHQVTQMGQEVILRCVPISNHLYFYWYRQILGQKVEFLVSFYNNEISEKSEIFDDQFSVERPDGSNFTLKIRSTKLEDSAMYFCASSDGVIRSNTEAFFGQGTRLTVV.

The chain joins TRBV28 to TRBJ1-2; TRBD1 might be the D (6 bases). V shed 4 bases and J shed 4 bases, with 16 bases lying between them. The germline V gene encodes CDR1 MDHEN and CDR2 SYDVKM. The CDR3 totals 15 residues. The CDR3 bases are TGTGCCAGCAGTTCAATCCGACAGGCTTCCTATGGCTACACCTTC. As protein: CASSSIRQASYGYTF.

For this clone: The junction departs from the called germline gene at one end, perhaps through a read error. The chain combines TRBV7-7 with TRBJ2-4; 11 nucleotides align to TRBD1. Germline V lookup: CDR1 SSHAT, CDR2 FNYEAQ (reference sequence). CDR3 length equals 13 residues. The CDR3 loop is CASSLGQGDIQYF. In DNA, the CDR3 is TGTGCTAGCAGCTTGGGACAGGGGGACATTCAGTACTTC.

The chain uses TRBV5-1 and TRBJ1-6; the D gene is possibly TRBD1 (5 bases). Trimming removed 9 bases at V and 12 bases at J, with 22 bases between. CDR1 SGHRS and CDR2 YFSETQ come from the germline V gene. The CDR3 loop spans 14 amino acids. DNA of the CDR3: TGCGCCACCAACACGACCGGGGGGGGGAGACCCCTCCACTTT. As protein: CATNTTGGGRPLHF.

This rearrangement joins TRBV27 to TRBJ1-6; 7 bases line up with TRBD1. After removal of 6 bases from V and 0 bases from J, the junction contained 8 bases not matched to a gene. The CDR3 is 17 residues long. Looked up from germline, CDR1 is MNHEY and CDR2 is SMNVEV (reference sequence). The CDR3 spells CASRTDRAPSYNSPLHF. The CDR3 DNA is TGTGCCAGCAGAACTGACAGGGCTCCCTCCTATAATTCACCCCTCCACTTT.

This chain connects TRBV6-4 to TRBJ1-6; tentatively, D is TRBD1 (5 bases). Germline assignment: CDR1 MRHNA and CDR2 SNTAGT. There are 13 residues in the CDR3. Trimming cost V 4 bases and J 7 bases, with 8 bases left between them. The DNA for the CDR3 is TGTGCCAGCAGTGCCGGGGGAAATTCACCCCTCCACTTT. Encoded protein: CASSAGGNSPLHF.

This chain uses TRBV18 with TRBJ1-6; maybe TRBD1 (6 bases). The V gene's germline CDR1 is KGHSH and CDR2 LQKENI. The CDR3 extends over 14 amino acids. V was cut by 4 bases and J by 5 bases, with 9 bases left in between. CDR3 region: CASSQQGDNSPLHF. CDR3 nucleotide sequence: TGTGCCAGCTCACAACAGGGCGATAATTCACCCCTCCACTTT.

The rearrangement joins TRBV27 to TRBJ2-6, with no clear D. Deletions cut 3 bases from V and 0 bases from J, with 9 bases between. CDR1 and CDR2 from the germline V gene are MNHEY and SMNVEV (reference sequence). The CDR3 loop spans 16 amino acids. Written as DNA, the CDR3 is TGTGCCAGCAGTTTGGGCCTTAGCTCTGGGGCCAACGTCCTGACTTTC. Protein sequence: CASSLGLSSGANVLTF.

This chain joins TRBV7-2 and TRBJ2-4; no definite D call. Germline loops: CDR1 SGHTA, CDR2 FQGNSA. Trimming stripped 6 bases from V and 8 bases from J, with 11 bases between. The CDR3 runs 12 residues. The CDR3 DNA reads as TGTGCCAGCAGATCAGATTTGGACATTCAGTACTTC. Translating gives CASRSDLDIQYF.

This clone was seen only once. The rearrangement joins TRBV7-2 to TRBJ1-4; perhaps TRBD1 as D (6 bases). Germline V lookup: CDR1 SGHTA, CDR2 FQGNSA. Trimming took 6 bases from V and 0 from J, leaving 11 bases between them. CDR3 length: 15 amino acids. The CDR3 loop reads CASRNTGTTNEKLFF. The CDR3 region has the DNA TGTGCCAGCAGGAATACAGGGACAACTAATGAAAAACTGTTTTTT.

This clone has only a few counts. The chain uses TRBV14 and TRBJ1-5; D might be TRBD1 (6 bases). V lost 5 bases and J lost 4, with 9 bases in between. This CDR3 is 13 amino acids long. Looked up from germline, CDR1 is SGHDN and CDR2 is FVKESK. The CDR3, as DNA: TGTGCCAGCAGCACTACAGGGAATCAGCCCCAGCATTTT. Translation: CASSTTGNQPQHF.